One sample yielded the 3 T cell receptor beta chains listed below, sequenced in a study of blood T cell repertoires in COVID-19. Clones were read by immunoSEQ multiplex PCR, and TCRdb kept only the in-frame ones, dropping some. Counted here are roughly 700,000 clones, around 89% occurring once; the ten biggest clones make up approximately 0.25%. Source material: peripheral blood. The origin of the receptors is a woman between 18 and 29 years old with acute or convalescent COVID-19.

This clone has a single count. This chain joins TRBV7-2 and TRBJ2-7, with 7 bases identical to TRBD1. From germline, CDR1 is SGHTA and CDR2 FQGNSA. The CDR3 contains 14 residues. With V trimmed by 5 bases and J by 6 bases, 10 bases remained unmatched. The CDR3 nucleotides are TGTGCCAGCAGCCAAGGAGGCAGGGGGTTCGAGCAGTACTTC. It translates to CASSQGGRGFEQYF.

This clone was picked up one time. Other DNA sequences in the sample encode the same CDR3. The chain is built from TRBV12-3 or TRBV12-4 and TRBJ2-7, with 9 positions matching TRBD1. Trimming at V came to 5 bases and at J to 2 bases, leaving 1 base not matched to a gene. The CDR3 sequence is 13 residues long. The CDR3 loop is CASSRQGAYEQYF. The DNA of the CDR3 is TGTGCCAGCAGTAGACAGGGGGCCTACGAGCAGTACTTC.

The chain recombines TRBV5-1 with TRBJ1-6; D is ambiguous. CDR1 is SGHRS and CDR2 is YFSETQ in the germline V gene. The CDR3 loop spans 15 amino acids. Trimming removed 0 bases from V and 9 bases from J, with 13 bases in between. The CDR3 nucleotides read TGCGCCAGCAGCTTGGGAACACCCACTAGTTCACCCCTCCACTTT. It is translated as CASSLGTPTSSPLHF.